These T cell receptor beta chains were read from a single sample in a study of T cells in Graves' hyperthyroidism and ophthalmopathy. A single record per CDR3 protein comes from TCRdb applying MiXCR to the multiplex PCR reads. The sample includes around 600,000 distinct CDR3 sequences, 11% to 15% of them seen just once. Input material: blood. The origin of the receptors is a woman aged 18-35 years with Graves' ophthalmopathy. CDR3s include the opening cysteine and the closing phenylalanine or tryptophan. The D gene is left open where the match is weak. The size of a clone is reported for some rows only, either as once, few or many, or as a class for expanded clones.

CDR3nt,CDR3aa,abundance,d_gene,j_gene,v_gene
TGTGCCAGCAGCCAAGAAGGAGTGTGGGGTGGCTACACCTTC,CASSQEGVWGGYTF,NA,NA,TRBJ1-2,TRBV14
TGTGCCAGCAGCTTCAACAGGGACACTGAAGCTTTCTTT,CASSFNRDTEAFF,many,NA,TRBJ1-1,TRBV11-1
TGTGCCAGCAGTTTATTAGGCTGGGGCGGCGGGACTTACGAGCAGTACTTC,CASSLLGWGGGTYEQYF,many,NA,TRBJ2-7,TRBV28
TGCGCCAGCAGCTCCGGGACAGAGAATCAGCCCCAGCATTTT,CASSSGTENQPQHF,NA,TRBD1,TRBJ1-5,TRBV5-1
TGTGCCAGCAGCTTAACAGGCCCACCTATCGGAAACACCATATATTTT,CASSLTGPPIGNTIYF,few,NA,TRBJ1-3,TRBV11-3
TGCAGTGCTAGAGATTTAGCGGGTGGCTACGAGCAGTACTTC,CSARDLAGGYEQYF,many,TRBD2,TRBJ2-7,TRBV20-1
TGTGCCAGCAGCTATGTCTCGCTATCCTACGAGCAGTACTTC,CASSYVSLSYEQYF,few,NA,TRBJ2-7,TRBV7-9
TGCAGCGTTGAAGACGCAGGGGGTAACTACAATGAGCAGTTCTTC,CSVEDAGGNYNEQFF,many,TRBD1,TRBJ2-1,TRBV29-1
TGTGCCATCAGTGAGATCAACTATGGCTACACCTTC,CAISEINYGYTF,few,NA,TRBJ1-2,TRBV10-3
TGTGCCAGCAGCCAAGCAGGGAGCTTGACTGAAGCTTTCTTT,CASSQAGSLTEAFF,NA,NA,TRBJ1-1,TRBV4-2
TGTGCCAGCAGTCCCGGGACAGCGAGCTCCTACGAGCAGTACTTC,CASSPGTASSYEQYF,many,TRBD1,TRBJ2-7,TRBV28
TGTGCCAGCAGCCAAGAGGGACAGGGGGCTGGAGATACGCAGTATTTT,CASSQEGQGAGDTQYF,many,TRBD1,TRBJ2-3,TRBV3-1
TGTGCCAGCAGCCAGACAGGGGACGGCGGCTACACCTTC,CASSQTGDGGYTF,many,TRBD1,TRBJ1-2,TRBV3-1
TGTGCCAGCAGACCGGGACTAGCGGACTACGAGCAGTACTTC,CASRPGLADYEQYF,many,TRBD2,TRBJ2-7,TRBV27
TGTGCCACCAGCAGAGATGGGGAAAGAACAGATACGCAGTATTTT,CATSRDGERTDTQYF,many,NA,TRBJ2-3,TRBV15
TGTGCCAGCAGTCTAGCGGGAGGGAAGTACGAGCAGTACTTC,CASSLAGGKYEQYF,many,TRBD2,TRBJ2-7,TRBV12-3/TRBV12-4
TGTGCCAGCAGCCCGAGTGACCCCGGGAGCTCCTACAATGAGCAGTTCTTC,CASSPSDPGSSYNEQFF,NA,NA,TRBJ2-1,TRBV7-6
TGTGCCAGCAGCCCCTGGATCAGCGGGAACAATGAGCAGTTCTTC,CASSPWISGNNEQFF,once,TRBD2,TRBJ2-1,TRBV7-8
TGTGCCAGCAGTTTCTGGGGACAGGGGGCGCATGAGCAGTTCTTC,CASSFWGQGAHEQFF,many,TRBD1,TRBJ2-1,TRBV6-1
TGTGCCAGCAGTTTGGGGGGGACTAGCGGGAGTGGGGAGCTGTTTTTT,CASSLGGTSGSGELFF,NA,TRBD2,TRBJ2-2,TRBV12-3/TRBV12-4
TGTGCCAGCAGACGTCTCAAGGGGTCCTCCTACGAGCAGTACTTC,CASRRLKGSSYEQYF,many,NA,TRBJ2-7,TRBV11-2
TGTGCCAGCAGCCCGCGGACAGGGCATTTGGATGAGCAGTTCTTC,CASSPRTGHLDEQFF,NA,TRBD1,TRBJ2-1,TRBV13
TGCAGTGCTACCGGCGGGAGGGCCTCTTCAGGGACCCAGTACTTC,CSATGGRASSGTQYF,many,TRBD2,TRBJ2-5,TRBV20-1
TGTGCCAGCAGCTCAGGGGCCACTAAAGCTTTCTTT,CASSSGATKAFF,NA,NA,TRBJ1-1,TRBV7-9
TGTGCCAGCAGTTACTCCTACTCTAACGACGAGCAGTTCTTC,CASSYSYSNDEQFF,many,NA,TRBJ2-1,TRBV6-5
TGCAGTGCTACCAACCTAGCGGGTTGGCCGCGTTCTAGCACAGATACGCAGTATTTT,CSATNLAGWPRSSTDTQYF,many,TRBD2,TRBJ2-3,TRBV20-1
TGTGCCAGCAGTGAGCAACCAGCGGGAGGTGAGGAGACCCAGTACTTC,CASSEQPAGGEETQYF,many,TRBD2,TRBJ2-5,TRBV6-1
TGCAGCGTGGCGGGGACTGCCCGAAGCACAGATACGCAGTATTTT,CSVAGTARSTDTQYF,many,NA,TRBJ2-3,TRBV29-1
TGTGCCAGCTCACAAGTCCCGGGACAGGACGAGCAGTACTTC,CASSQVPGQDEQYF,many,TRBD1,TRBJ2-7,TRBV18
TGTGCCAGCAGCTTAGGAGCTGGGCCCGATGGCTACACCTTC,CASSLGAGPDGYTF,NA,NA,TRBJ1-2,TRBV11-3
TGTGCCAGCACTTTCGGGGCAGGGGATGGCAATCAGCCCCAGCATTTT,CASTFGAGDGNQPQHF,NA,NA,TRBJ1-5,TRBV5-5
TGTGCCAGCAGCTTAGCGGGAGAGTACTACGAGCAGTACTTC,CASSLAGEYYEQYF,many,NA,TRBJ2-7,TRBV7-2
TGTGCCAGCAGTCGGGTTCTGGGGTTGAAAGAGACCCAGTACTTC,CASSRVLGLKETQYF,many,NA,TRBJ2-5,TRBV12-3/TRBV12-4
TGCGCCAGCAGCCAAGACCCGGGTGTGGTAGAGCAGTACTTC,CASSQDPGVVEQYF,NA,NA,TRBJ2-7,TRBV4-3
TGTGCCAGCAGTTTCGTCGTGGAGAAACTGTTTTTT,CASSFVVEKLFF,many,NA,TRBJ1-4,TRBV12-3/TRBV12-4
TGTGCCAGCAGTCACTCCGCCGGGACTAGCGGGTCAGAGACCCAGTACTTC,CASSHSAGTSGSETQYF,NA,TRBD2,TRBJ2-5,TRBV3-1
TGTGCTAGTGCCACGGGACAGGGACCCACCCAGCCCCAGCATTTT,CASATGQGPTQPQHF,many,TRBD1,TRBJ1-5,TRBV12-5
TGTGCCAGCAGGGTGACGGGTGGCTACTATGGCTACACCTTC,CASRVTGGYYGYTF,many,NA,TRBJ1-2,TRBV28
TGTGCCAGCAGTGACCAGGGAATTAATTCACCCCTCCACTTT,CASSDQGINSPLHF,many,NA,TRBJ1-6,TRBV2
TGTGCCAGCAGAGACCTCCTAACCGGAAACGGGAGGGCTAACAATGAGCAGTTCTTC,CASRDLLTGNGRANNEQFF,NA,TRBD2,TRBJ2-1,TRBV2
TGTGCCAGCAGCATCGGGGGGGGGGCGGATACGCAGTATTTT,CASSIGGGADTQYF,NA,TRBD2,TRBJ2-3,TRBV12-3/TRBV12-4
TGTGCCAGCAGGTCCGGAGGGCCAGGGAAATACAATGAGCAGTTCTTC,CASRSGGPGKYNEQFF,many,NA,TRBJ2-1,TRBV11-2
TGTGCCAGCAGCTTAACCGAACGTCAGCTGAACACTGAAGCTTTCTTT,CASSLTERQLNTEAFF,many,NA,TRBJ1-1,TRBV7-8
TGTGCCAGCACTCCTAGCGGGAGCTACAATGAGCAGTTCTTC,CASTPSGSYNEQFF,many,TRBD2,TRBJ2-1,TRBV28
TGTGCCAGCAGTTTACAGGGAGACTTGAACACTGAAGCTTTCTTT,CASSLQGDLNTEAFF,few,NA,TRBJ1-1,TRBV7-2
TGTGCCAGCAGTTGGGGGCGGGGGGGGCAGCAGTACTTC,CASSWGRGGQQYF,many,TRBD2,TRBJ2-7,TRBV28
TGTGCCAGCAGTGCCAGCCTGAACACTGAAGCTTTCTTT,CASSASLNTEAFF,many,NA,TRBJ1-1,TRBV12-3/TRBV12-4
TGTGCCAGCAGTCCGGGGGGGTACAATGAGCAGTTCTTC,CASSPGGYNEQFF,many,TRBD2,TRBJ2-1,TRBV6-2/TRBV6-3
TGTGCCAGCAGCGCCTCTAGTGGGGACCTACTAGCGGGAGGGCCCGATGAGCAGTTCTTC,CASSASSGDLLAGGPDEQFF,many,TRBD2,TRBJ2-1,TRBV7-8
TGTGCCAGCAGTGAAGAGGGTGCCCGCACAGATACGCAGTATTTT,CASSEEGARTDTQYF,many,NA,TRBJ2-3,TRBV2
TGTGCCAGCAGCCTCGCCATCAATGAGCAGTTCTTC,CASSLAINEQFF,many,NA,TRBJ2-1,TRBV7-9
TGTGCCAGCAGTTTCGACGGGACTACCTCCTACGAGCAGTACTTC,CASSFDGTTSYEQYF,many,TRBD2,TRBJ2-7,TRBV6-1
TGTGCCAGCATAATGGGACGGACTGCCTTAATCGACTATGGCTACACCTTC,CASIMGRTALIDYGYTF,NA,NA,TRBJ1-2,TRBV6-2/TRBV6-3
TGTGCCATCAGTGGGACTAGCGCTAACACCGGGGAGCTGTTTTTT,CAISGTSANTGELFF,many,TRBD2,TRBJ2-2,TRBV10-3
TGTGCCAGCAGCTCAGACATCCCCAGTCAGCCCCAGCATTTT,CASSSDIPSQPQHF,few,NA,TRBJ1-5,TRBV7-9
TGTGCCATCAGTGGTCGGGAGGGCCACATGAATGAGCAGTTCTTC,CAISGREGHMNEQFF,few,TRBD2,TRBJ2-1,TRBV10-3
TGTGCCAGCAGCTTGTATTTCCGGGAAGTCGACGAGCAGTACTTC,CASSLYFREVDEQYF,NA,NA,TRBJ2-7,TRBV5-8
TGTGCCAGCAGTTTACGGAACAGCCTAAGCTCCTATAATTCACCCCTCCACTTT,CASSLRNSLSSYNSPLHF,NA,NA,TRBJ1-6,TRBV27
TGTGCCAGCAGCTTAGTATACGATAGCGGGAGTCTGAAGACCCAGTACTTC,CASSLVYDSGSLKTQYF,many,TRBD2,TRBJ2-5,TRBV7-2